This TCR beta chain was captured by sequencing in a study of spatial heterogeneity in lung cancer. Across the whole study: The cohort: 70 to 75 early-stage, untreated non-small cell lung cancer patients.

Indicated time point: blood at routine non-recurrence follow-up after resection. The authors sequenced whole RNA from tumor, nontumor lung or frozen PBMC without sorting. TCRdb itself ran the 5' RACE reads through MiXCR, one entry per CDR3 protein. Altogether more than 25,000 distinct CDR3 sequences are present, roughly 5.6% being singletons, with the ten largest covering roughly a fifth. In this sample, this clonotype turned up many times. This CDR3 comprises 14 residues. Germline V gene sequence: CDR1 MDHEN, CDR2 SYDVKM. The V end was cut by 7 bases, the J end by 7 bases, with 17 bases between. Sample: PBMCs, taken at follow-up. The V call is TRBV28, the J call TRBJ1-3; D uncertain. This TCR came from a male donor with early-stage non-small cell lung cancer. The CDR3 sequence: CASIGPGRTNTIYF. The CDR3 region has the DNA TGTGCCAGCATTGGCCCCGGACGAACTAACACCATATATTTT.